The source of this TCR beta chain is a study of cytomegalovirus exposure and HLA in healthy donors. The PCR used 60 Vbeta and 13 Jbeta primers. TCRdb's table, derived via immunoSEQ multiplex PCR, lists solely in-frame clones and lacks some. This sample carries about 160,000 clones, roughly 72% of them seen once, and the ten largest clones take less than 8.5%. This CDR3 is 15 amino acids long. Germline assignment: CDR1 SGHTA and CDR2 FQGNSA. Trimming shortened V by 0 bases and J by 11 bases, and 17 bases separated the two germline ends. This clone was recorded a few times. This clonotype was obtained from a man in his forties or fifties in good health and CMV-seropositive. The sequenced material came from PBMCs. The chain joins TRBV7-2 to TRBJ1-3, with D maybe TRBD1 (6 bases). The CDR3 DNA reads TGTGCCAGCAGCTTAGCGCGGAGGAAGGACAGATCCATATATTTT. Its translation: CASSLARRKDRSIYF.